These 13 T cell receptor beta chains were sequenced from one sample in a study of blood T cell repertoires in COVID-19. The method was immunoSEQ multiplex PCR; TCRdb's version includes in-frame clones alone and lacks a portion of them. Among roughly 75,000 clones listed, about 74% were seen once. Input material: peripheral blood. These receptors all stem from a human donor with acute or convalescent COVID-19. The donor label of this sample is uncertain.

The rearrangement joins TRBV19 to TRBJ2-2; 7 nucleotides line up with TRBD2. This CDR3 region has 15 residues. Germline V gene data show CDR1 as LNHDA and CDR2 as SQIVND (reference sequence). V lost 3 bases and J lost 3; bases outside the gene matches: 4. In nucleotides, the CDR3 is TGTGCCAGTAGTATGGGGAGGGCCTACACCGGGGAGCTGTTTTTT. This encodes CASSMGRAYTGELFF.

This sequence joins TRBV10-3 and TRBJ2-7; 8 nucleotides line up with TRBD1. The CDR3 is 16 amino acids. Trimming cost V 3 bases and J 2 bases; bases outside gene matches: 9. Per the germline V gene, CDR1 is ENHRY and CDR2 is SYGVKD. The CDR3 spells CAISDRTGTFTYEQYF. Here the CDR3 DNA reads TGTGCCATCAGTGACAGGACAGGGACCTTCACCTACGAGCAGTACTTC.

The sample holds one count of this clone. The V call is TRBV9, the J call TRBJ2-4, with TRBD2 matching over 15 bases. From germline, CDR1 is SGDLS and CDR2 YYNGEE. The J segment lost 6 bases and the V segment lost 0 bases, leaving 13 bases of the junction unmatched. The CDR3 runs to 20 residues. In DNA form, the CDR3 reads TGTGCCAGCAGCGTAGTTGTCCGAGGGACTAGCGGGAGGTCATTAAACATTCAGTACTTC. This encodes CASSVVVRGTSGRSLNIQYF.

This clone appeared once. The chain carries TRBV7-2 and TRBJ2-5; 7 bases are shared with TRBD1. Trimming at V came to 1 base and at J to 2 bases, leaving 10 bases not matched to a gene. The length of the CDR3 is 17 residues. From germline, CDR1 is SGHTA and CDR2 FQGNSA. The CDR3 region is CASSLVRGRGKQETQYF. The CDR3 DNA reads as TGTGCCAGCAGCTTAGTTCGGGGCAGGGGGAAACAAGAGACCCAGTACTTC.

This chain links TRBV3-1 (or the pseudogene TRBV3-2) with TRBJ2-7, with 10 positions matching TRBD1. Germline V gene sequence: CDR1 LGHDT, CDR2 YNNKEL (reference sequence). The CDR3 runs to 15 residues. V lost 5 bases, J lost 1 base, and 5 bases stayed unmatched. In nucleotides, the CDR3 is TGTGCCAGCAGCGCCGGGACAGGGGTATCCTACGAGCAGTACGTC. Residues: CASSAGTGVSYEQYV.

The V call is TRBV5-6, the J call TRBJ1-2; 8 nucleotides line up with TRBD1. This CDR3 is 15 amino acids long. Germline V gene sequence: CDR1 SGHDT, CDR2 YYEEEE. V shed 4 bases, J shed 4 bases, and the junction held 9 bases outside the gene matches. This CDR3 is CASSVRRTGSYGYTF. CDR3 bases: TGTGCCAGCAGCGTAAGAAGGACAGGGAGCTATGGCTACACCTTC.

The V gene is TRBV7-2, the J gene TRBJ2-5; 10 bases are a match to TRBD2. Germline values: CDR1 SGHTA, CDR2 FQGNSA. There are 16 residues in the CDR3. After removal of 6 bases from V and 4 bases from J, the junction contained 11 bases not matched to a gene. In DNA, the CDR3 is TGTGCCAGCAGATCAGGAGCGGGGGGGGCGACAGAGACCCAGTACTTC. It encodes CASRSGAGGATETQYF.

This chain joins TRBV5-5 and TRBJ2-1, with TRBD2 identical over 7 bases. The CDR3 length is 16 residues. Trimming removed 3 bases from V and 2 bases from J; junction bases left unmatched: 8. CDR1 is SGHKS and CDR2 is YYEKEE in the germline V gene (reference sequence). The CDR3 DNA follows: TGTGCCAGCAGCTCCCTGGGTCTAGCGGCCTACAATGAGCAGTTCTTC. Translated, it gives CASSSLGLAAYNEQFF.

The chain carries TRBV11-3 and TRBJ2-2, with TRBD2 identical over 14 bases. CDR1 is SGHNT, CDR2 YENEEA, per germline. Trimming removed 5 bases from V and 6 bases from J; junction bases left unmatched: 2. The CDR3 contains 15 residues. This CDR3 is CASSPGLAGAGELFF. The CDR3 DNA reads TGTGCCAGCAGCCCGGGACTAGCGGGGGCCGGGGAGCTGTTTTTT.

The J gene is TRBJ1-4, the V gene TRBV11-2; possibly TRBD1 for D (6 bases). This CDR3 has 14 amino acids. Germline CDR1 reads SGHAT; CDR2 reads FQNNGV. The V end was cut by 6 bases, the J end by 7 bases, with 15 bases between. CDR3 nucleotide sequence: TGTGCCAGCAGTCCACAGGGTCCCTCTGAAAAACTGTTTTTT. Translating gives CASSPQGPSEKLFF.

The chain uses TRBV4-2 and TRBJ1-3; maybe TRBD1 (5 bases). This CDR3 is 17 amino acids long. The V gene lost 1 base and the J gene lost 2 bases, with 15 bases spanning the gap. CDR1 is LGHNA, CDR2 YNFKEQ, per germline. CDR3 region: CASSQVRSRVAGNTIYF. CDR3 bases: TGTGCCAGCAGCCAAGTTCGTAGCAGGGTGGCTGGAAACACCATATATTTT.

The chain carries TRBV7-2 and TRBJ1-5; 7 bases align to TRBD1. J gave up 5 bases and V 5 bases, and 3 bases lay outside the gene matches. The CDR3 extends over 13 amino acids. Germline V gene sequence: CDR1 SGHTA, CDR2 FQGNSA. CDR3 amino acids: CASSIQGYQPQHF. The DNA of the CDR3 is TGTGCCAGCAGCATACAGGGGTATCAGCCCCAGCATTTT.

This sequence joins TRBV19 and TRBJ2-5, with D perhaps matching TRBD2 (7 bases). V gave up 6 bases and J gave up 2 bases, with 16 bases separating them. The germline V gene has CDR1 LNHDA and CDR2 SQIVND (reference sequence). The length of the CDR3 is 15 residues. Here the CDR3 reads CASSPPGGLQETQYF. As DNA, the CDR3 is TGTGCCAGTAGCCCCCCCGGGGGGCTACAAGAGACCCAGTACTTC.